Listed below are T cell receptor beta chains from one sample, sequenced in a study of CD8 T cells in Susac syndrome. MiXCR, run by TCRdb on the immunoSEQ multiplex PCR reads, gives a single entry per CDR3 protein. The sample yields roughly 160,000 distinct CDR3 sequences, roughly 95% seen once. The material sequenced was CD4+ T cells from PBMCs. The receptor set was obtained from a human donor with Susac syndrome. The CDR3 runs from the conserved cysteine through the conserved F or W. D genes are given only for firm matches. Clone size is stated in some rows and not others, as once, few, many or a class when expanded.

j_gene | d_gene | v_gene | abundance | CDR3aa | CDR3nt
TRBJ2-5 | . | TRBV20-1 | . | CSARPAGSSETQYF | TGCAGTGCTCGTCCAGCCGGGAGTTCGGAGACCCAGTACTTC
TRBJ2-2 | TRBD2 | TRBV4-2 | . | CASSQSYGGAINGELFF | TGTGCCAGCAGCCAATCATACGGGGGGGCCATTAACGGGGAGCTGTTTTTT
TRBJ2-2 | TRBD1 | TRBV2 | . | CASRTMDRAIGELFF | TGTGCCAGCAGAACCATGGACAGGGCTATCGGGGAGCTGTTTTTT
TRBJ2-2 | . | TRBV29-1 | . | CSVRFTTNTGELFF | TGCAGCGTTCGTTTCACTACGAACACCGGGGAGCTGTTTTTT
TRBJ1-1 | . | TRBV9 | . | CASSVTMGTEAFF | TGTGCCAGCAGCGTTACAATGGGCACTGAAGCTTTCTTT
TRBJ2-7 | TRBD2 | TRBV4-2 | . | CASSQEGRREAPYEQYF | TGTGCCAGCAGCCAAGAGGGCAGGCGGGAGGCTCCCTACGAGCAGTACTTC
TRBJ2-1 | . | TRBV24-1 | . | CATRGLNNEQFF | TGTGCCACCCGAGGACTGAACAATGAGCAGTTCTTC
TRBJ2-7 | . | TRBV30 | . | CAWSGGTRYEQYF | TGTGCCTGGAGTGGCGGTACCCGCTACGAGCAGTACTTC
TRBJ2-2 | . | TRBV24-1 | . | CATSDSPVNTGELFF | TGTGCCACCAGTGATTCCCCTGTTAACACCGGGGAGCTGTTTTTT
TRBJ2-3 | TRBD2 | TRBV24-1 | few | CATGGDTDTQYF | TGTGCCACCGGGGGGGACACAGATACGCAGTATTTT
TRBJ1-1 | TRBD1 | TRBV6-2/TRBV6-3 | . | CASSYGTGLPTEAFF | TGTGCCAGCAGTTATGGGACAGGTCTTCCCACTGAAGCTTTCTTT
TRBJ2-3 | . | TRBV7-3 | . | CASSPTLTGTQYF | TGTGCCAGCAGCCCTACACTAACGGGTACGCAGTATTTT
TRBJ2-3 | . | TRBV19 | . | CASNEGDVDTQYF | TGTGCCAGTAACGAAGGTGATGTAGATACGCAGTATTTT
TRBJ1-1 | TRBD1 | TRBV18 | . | CASSPPGTVMNTEAFF | TGTGCCAGCTCACCACCCGGGACAGTGATGAACACTGAAGCTTTCTTT
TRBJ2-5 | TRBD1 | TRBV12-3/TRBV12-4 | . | CASSFDRAQETQYF | TGTGCCAGCAGTTTTGACAGGGCTCAAGAGACCCAGTACTTC
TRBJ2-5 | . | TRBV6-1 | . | CASSAPTRVGAIKETQYF | TGTGCCAGCAGTGCGCCAACTAGAGTCGGCGCCATAAAAGAGACCCAGTACTTC
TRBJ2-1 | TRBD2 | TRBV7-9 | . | CASSLGREEFF | TGTGCCAGCAGCTTAGGCCGGGAGGAGTTCTTC
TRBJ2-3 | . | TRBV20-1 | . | CSARSRTDTQYF | TGCAGTGCTAGGAGTCGGACAGATACGCAGTATTTT
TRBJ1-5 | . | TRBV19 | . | CASSIVGDLGVQHF | TGTGCCAGTAGTATAGTCGGGGATTTAGGGGTCCAGCATTTT
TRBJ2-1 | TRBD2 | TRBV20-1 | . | CSARDRGLAVNEQFF | TGCAGTGCTAGAGACAGAGGACTAGCGGTCAATGAGCAGTTCTTC
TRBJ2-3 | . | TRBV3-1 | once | CASSPQATDTQYF | TGTGCCAGCAGTCCACAGGCAACTGATACGCAGTATTTT
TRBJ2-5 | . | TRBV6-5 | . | CASSRTEPQETQYF | TGTGCCAGCAGCCGGACAGAGCCCCAAGAGACCCAGTACTTC
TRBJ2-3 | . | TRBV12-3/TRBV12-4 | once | CASSTGQAGMRNTQYF | TGTGCCAGCAGTACCGGCCAGGCAGGGATGAGGAATACGCAGTATTTT
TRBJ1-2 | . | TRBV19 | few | CASSYRDYGYTF | TGTGCCAGTTCATACAGGGACTATGGCTACACCTTC
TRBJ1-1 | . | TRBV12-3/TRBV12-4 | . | CASTRRGANTEAFF | TGTGCCAGCACTCGAAGGGGGGCGAACACTGAAGCTTTCTTT
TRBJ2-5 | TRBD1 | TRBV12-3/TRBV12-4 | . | CASTLGQGVEETQYF | TGTGCCAGCACCTTGGGACAGGGGGTAGAAGAGACCCAGTACTTC
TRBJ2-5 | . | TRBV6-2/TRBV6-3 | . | CASLPGPMGTQYF | TGTGCCAGCCTCCCCGGTCCGATGGGGACCCAGTACTTC
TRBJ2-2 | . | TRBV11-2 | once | CASRWRGELFF | TGTGCCAGCAGATGGAGAGGGGAGCTGTTTTTT
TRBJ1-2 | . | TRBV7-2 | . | CASSLWEGIRGGYTF | TGTGCCAGCAGCTTGTGGGAGGGGATTCGTGGTGGCTACACCTTC
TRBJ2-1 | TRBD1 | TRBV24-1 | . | CATSAPPGQGHNDAEQFF | TGTGCCACCAGTGCCCCTCCTGGACAGGGCCACAACGACGCTGAGCAGTTCTTC
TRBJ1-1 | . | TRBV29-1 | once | CRAGHPTGGTEAFF | TGCAGGGCTGGACACCCGACGGGGGGTACTGAAGCTTTCTTT
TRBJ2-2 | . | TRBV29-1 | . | CSAGRAAGNTGELFF | TGCAGCGCTGGACGAGCTGCTGGGAACACCGGGGAGCTGTTTTTT
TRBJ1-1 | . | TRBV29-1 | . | CSVEGRGKNTEAFF | TGCAGCGTTGAAGGCAGGGGTAAGAACACTGAAGCTTTCTTT
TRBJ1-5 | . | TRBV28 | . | CASSLGQNHQPQHF | TGTGCCAGCAGTTTAGGACAGAATCATCAGCCCCAGCATTTT
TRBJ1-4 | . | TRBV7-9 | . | CASSTPGAGKLFF | TGTGCCAGCAGTACACCAGGGGCTGGAAAACTGTTTTTT
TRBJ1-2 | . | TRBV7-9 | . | CASSFAGLTDYGYTF | TGTGCCAGCAGCTTTGCTGGGCTTACAGATTATGGCTACACCTTC
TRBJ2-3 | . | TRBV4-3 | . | CASSQGGAGSTDTQYF | TGCGCCAGCAGCCAAGGAGGGGCGGGAAGCACAGATACGCAGTATTTT
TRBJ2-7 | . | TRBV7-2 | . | CASSPKGTDTYEQYF | TGTGCCAGCAGTCCAAAAGGGACGGATACCTACGAGCAGTACTTC
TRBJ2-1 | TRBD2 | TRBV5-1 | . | CASSFLLANEQFF | TGCGCCAGCAGCTTCCTACTAGCGAATGAGCAGTTCTTC
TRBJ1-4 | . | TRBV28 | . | CASSFSSLREKLFF | TGTGCCAGCAGTTTCTCCTCGCTTCGTGAAAAACTGTTTTTT
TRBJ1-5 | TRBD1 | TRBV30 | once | CASGQQGGQPQHF | TGTGCCTCCGGGCAACAGGGGGGCCAGCCCCAGCATTTT
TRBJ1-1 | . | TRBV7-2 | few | CASSLEGGNTEAFF | TGTGCCAGCAGCTTAGAGGGGGGGAACACTGAAGCTTTCTTT
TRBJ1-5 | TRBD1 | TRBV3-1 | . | CASSQDEPARGQPQHF | TGTGCCAGCAGCCAAGATGAGCCAGCCAGGGGGCAGCCCCAGCATTTT
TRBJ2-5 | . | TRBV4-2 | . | CASSQGPASETQYF | TGTGCCAGCAGCCAAGGGCCGGCGTCAGAGACCCAGTACTTC
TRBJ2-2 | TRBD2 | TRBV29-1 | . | CSVDHGGGENTGELFF | TGCAGCGTTGATCACGGGGGGGGCGAGAACACCGGGGAGCTGTTTTTT
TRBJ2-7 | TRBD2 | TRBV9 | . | CASSVGIGAGGIYEQYF | TGTGCCAGCAGCGTAGGTATCGGTGCGGGAGGTATATACGAGCAGTACTTC